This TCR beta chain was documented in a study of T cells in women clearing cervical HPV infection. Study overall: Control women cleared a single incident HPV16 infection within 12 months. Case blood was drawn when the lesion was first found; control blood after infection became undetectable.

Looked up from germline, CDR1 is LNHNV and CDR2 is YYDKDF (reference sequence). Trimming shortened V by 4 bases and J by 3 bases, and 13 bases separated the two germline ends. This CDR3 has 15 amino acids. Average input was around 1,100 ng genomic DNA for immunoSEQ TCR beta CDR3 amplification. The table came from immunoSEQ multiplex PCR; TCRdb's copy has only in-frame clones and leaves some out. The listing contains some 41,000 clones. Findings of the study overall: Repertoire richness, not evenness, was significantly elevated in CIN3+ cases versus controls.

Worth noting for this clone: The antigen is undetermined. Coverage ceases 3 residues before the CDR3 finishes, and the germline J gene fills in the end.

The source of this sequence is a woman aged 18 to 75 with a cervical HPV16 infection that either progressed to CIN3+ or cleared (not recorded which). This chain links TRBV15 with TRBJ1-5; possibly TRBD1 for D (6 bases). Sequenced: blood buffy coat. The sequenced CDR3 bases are TGTGCCACCAGCAAAGGACAGACACCCAATCAGCCC. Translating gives CATSKGQTPNQP. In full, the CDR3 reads CATSKGQTPNQPQHF.